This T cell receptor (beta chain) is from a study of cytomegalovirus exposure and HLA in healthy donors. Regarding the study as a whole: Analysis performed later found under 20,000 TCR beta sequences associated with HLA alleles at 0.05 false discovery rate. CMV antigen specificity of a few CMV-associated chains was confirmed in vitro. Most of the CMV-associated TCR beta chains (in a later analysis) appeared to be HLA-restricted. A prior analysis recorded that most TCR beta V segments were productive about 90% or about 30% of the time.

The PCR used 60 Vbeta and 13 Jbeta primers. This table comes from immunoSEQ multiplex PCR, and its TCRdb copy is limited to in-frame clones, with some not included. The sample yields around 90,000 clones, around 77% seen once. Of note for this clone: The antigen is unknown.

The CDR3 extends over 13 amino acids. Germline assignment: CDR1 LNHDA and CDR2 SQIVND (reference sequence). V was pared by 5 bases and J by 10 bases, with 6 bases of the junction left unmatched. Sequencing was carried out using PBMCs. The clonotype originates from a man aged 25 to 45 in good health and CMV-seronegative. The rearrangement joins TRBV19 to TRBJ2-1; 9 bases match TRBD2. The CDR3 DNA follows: TGTGCCAGTAGTGTTGGCGGGGGGGGCGAGCAGTTCTTC. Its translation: CASSVGGGGEQFF. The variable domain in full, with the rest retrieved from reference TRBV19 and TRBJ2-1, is DGGITQSPKYLFRKEGQNVTLSCEQNLNHDAMYWYRQDPGQGLRLIYYSQIVNDFQKGDIAEGYSVSREKKESFPLTVTSAQKNPTAFYLCASSVGGGGEQFFGPGTRLTVL.